This T cell receptor beta chain was found in a study of identical twins. This clonotype was counted a few times. The CDR3 has 17 amino acids. From germline, CDR1 is MGHRA and CDR2 YSYEKL. V lost 4 bases to trimming and J lost 3 bases; unmatched junction nucleotides: 12. Template switching added a universal primer site, and cDNA bore unique molecular identifiers. TCRdb redid the calling of the 5' RACE reads with MiXCR, one entry per CDR3 protein. The sample lists 600,000 to 850,000 distinct CDR3 sequences; 18% were seen once. These data were also reused for a study on T cells expressing NK-cell markers. That work states: In more than 5 donors, dominant CD3+CD56+NKG2C+ clones formed roughly 1.0-7.5% of CD8+ cells.

Input material: PBMCs. The chain has TRBV4-1 and TRBJ2-1; 7 bases are a match to TRBD2. The source of this sequence is a young woman in good health. CDR3 in DNA: TGCGCCAGCAGCCGACCACCGGGGCTAGCGGACTACAATGAGCAGTTCTTC. The encoded protein is CASSRPPGLADYNEQFF.